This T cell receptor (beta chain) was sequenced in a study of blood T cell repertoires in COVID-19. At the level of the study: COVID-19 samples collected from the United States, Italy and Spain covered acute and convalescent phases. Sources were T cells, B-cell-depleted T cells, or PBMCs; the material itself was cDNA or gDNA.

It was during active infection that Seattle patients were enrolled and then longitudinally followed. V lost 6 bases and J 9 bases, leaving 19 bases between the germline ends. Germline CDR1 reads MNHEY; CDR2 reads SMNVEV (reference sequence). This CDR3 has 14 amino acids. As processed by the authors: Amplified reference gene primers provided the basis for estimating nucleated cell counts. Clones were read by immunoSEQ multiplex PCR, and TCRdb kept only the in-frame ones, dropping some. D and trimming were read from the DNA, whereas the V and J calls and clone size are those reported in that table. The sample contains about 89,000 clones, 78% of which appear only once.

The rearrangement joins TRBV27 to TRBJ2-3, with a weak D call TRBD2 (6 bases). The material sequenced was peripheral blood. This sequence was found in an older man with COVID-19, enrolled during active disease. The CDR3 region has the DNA TGTGCCAGCAGGGCGGGGACGGGCCCCTGGACGCAGTATTTT. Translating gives CASRAGTGPWTQYF.